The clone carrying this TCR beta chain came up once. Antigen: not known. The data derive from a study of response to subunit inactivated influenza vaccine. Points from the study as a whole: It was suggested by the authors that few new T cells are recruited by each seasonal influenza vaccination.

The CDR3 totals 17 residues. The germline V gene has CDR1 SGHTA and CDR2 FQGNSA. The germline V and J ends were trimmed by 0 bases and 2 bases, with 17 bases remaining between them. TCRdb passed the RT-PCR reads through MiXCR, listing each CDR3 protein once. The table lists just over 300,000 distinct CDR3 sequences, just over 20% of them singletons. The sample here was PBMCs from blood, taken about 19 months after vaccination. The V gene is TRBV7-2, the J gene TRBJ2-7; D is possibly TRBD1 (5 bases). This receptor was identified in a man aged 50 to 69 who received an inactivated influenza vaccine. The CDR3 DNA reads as TGTGCCAGCAGCTTAGCGTTCGGACACTACCAAACCTACGAGCAGTACTTC. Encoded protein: CASSLAFGHYQTYEQYF.